This T cell receptor beta chain was identified during a study of long-term antiretroviral therapy in people with HIV (dated by TCRdb to 2021 to 2024). Context from the whole study: The earliest samples were collected approximately a decade before the 2015 WHO recommendation for immediate ART, a period when ART was typically delayed until CD4 counts fell. Among the 30 or so participants with HIV, eleven were female. A retrospective serial study tested whether changes in peripheral blood TRB repertoire composition and diversity were associated with ART initiation and durable HIV suppression. Test extractions of a monoclonal T-cell line alongside 30 or so polyclonal samples showed no cross-contamination during QIAcube processing. The cohort contributed fewer than 200 cryopreserved PBMC samples from a few dozen adults with confirmed HIV infection, collected serially over a mean of roughly 6 years (range 1-12). Here is what the overall study found, with its caveats: Compared with controls, HIV repertoires had narrower CDR3 length ranges, and the network structure pointed to an antigen-experienced repertoire that shifted only slightly toward naive after ART. Expanded TRB clones identified before ART initiation dominated the repertoire across all time points, though the dominance fluctuated and decreased in many PLHIV after ART. A significant increase in TRB diversity was found to be associated with ART initiation, although TRB diversity was observed to remain significantly below that of transplant donor controls even after long-term ART. Because cell numbers in pre-ART samples were limited, unsorted PBMC were profiled instead of sorted CD4+ and CD8+ T cells. The samples span the years 2004 to 2017, and the ART regimens used may be less effective than current regimens. Limited PBMC availability meant only the TCR beta chain was sequenced, without alpha chain pairing. Inferences about post-ART repertoire changes are limited because no data were available on ART adherence, viral resistance or therapy changes.

The immunoSEQ hsTCRB v3.0 assay was used at survey level resolution to sequence the TRB variable region. A depth of 40,000-50,000 T-cell genomes per sample was targeted for TRB sequencing. An Illumina MiSeq with a v3 150-cycle kit was used to sequence the pooled TRB libraries. The paper's data handling went like this. Repertoire analysis was run in R within a reproducible Nextflow workflow that covered QC, data transformation and analysis. LymphoSeq2, an R package for AIRR-Seq data exploration, was used to implement custom analyses. A few samples that produced fewer than 5000 total TRB sequences were removed, so 150 to 200 HIV repertoires were analyzed. Among the 188 retained HIV repertoires, 55 to 60 were collected before ART initiation and roughly 130 were collected after ART initiation. Repertoires were downsampled to 5000 TRB nucleotide sequences, with summary statistics averaged over 100 downsampling iterations. Only TRB sequences with CDR3 regions of at least seven amino acids were retained for analysis. Diversity was assessed using a clonality score derived from Shannon entropy and using the Gini coefficient. Repertoire networks linked the top 5000 CDR3 amino acid sequences whenever two sequences differed by an edit distance of one. Antigen specificity groups and MHC restriction were predicted for TRB CDR3 amino acid sequences with GLIPH2. To flag known CMV, EBV, HIV or tissue antigen associations, CDR3 amino acid sequences were matched against VDJdb and McPAS-TCR. Pre-ART, post-ART and control groups were compared with Wilcoxon signed-rank tests and Holm-Bonferroni correction. In its TCRdb copy, this immuneACCESS table keeps in-frame sequences only and misses some clones. Where compared with another copy, unresolved V genes explain less than half of these, and the others have no known cause. V and J calls and clone size come straight from that table; D and trimming were deduced from the DNA. This sample lists tens of thousands of clones; 85% were detected once. The ten largest clonotypes hold less than 5.5% of the sample.

A remark on this clone: The clone's antigen remains unknown. The record has no base qualities; no much larger clone is one base away.

Clipping removes 3 bases from V and 3 bases from J, with 4 as the unmatched junction base count. Measured from the cysteine to the phenylalanine, the CDR3 is 15 residues long. Left in the record is the CDR3 DNA by itself, 45 bases read in frame from the first base. For CDR1 and CDR2, the germline V gene lists SGHRS and YFSETQ. Participants were included only if at least one PBMC sample before ART initiation and at least two post-ART samples were available. Every participant with HIV received treatment in the United States of America. Before DNA extraction, cryopreserved samples of roughly 0.85-10 million PBMC were thawed and washed. At the time of the earliest PBMC sample, participants with HIV were aged between about 23 and 54 years. Per participant, PBMC samples came from 1-4 timepoints prior to ART initiation and 2-8 timepoints following ART initiation, for a median of 7 samples. Serial HIV viral load, CD4+ T-cell count, ART history and demographic data were obtained for every participant. Genomic DNA was extracted from unsorted PBMC with a Qiagen kit on a QIAcube, processed in batches of 12 samples.

The material was unsorted PBMCs, obtained roughly 3.3 years after starting antiretroviral therapy. The sequence links TRBV5-1 to TRBJ2-3, with 10 bases in between that match TRBD1. This receptor was identified in a man in his late teens or twenties with HIV. The DNA sequence follows: TGCGCCAGCAGCTCGGGACAGGGGCCGACAGATACGCAGTATTTT. It specifies CASSSGQGPTDTQYF.